One sample yielded the 20 T cell receptor beta chains listed below, sequenced in a study of lymphopenia after photon versus proton radiotherapy. Sequenced by immunoSEQ multiplex PCR; TCRdb stores in-frame clones only, minus some. The data show around 20,000 clones, with just over 90% seen just once and 5.5% to 7.5% held by the top ten. The sequences come from peripheral blood, collected from a patient treated with photon-based radiotherapy. These receptors came from a man aged 60-69 years with pancreatic cancer.

The rearrangement joins TRBV19 to TRBJ1-2; possibly TRBD1 for D (5 bases). CDR3 length: 14 residues. V was trimmed by 9 bases and J by 3 bases, leaving 17 bases between them. Looked up from germline, CDR1 is LNHDA and CDR2 is SQIVND (reference sequence). The CDR3 DNA reads TGTGCCAGCACTCCTTTGGGGGACTACTATGGCTACACCTTC. Its translation: CASTPLGDYYGYTF.

The genes are TRBV19 and TRBJ2-3; TRBD1 agrees at 8 bases. This CDR3 is built from 14 residues. With V trimmed by 3 bases and J by 6 bases, 5 bases remained unmatched. Per the germline V gene, CDR1 is LNHDA and CDR2 is SQIVND (reference sequence). CDR3: CASSMRTGSDTQYF. In nucleotides, the CDR3 is TGTGCCAGTAGTATGAGGACAGGGTCCGATACGCAGTATTTT.

The chain recombines TRBV29-1 with TRBJ1-2; TRBD1 agrees at 10 bases. Germline V gives CDR1 SQVTM, CDR2 ANQGSEA. This CDR3 has 15 amino acids. V gave up 5 bases and J gave up 4 bases; unmatched junction bases: 10. The CDR3 sequence is CSVQGQGSRSYGYTF. The CDR3 coding sequence is TGCAGCGTTCAGGGACAGGGGTCAAGAAGCTATGGCTACACCTTC.

The J gene is TRBJ1-1, the V gene TRBV27; D is undetermined. This CDR3 spans 17 amino acids. Between the trimmed V and J ends, which lost 6 bases and 0 bases, there was a span of 20 bases. Germline V lookup: CDR1 MNHEY, CDR2 SMNVEV (reference sequence). CDR3 sequence reads: CASSRLTGITMNTEAFF. CDR3 in DNA: TGTGCCAGCAGCAGACTTACCGGGATAACCATGAACACTGAAGCTTTCTTT.

The genes are TRBV23-1 and TRBJ2-2; D not resolved. TRBV23-1 is an open reading frame whose function is uncertain. This CDR3 contains 12 residues. Trimming removed 3 bases at V and 6 bases at J, with 5 bases between. Here the CDR3 reads CASSHPSGELFF. The CDR3 DNA follows: TGCGCCAGCAGTCACCCGTCCGGGGAGCTGTTTTTT.

The chain is built from TRBV9 and TRBJ2-1; the D gene is possibly TRBD2 (5 bases). This CDR3 spans 17 amino acids. With 0 bases removed from V and 0 bases from J, the gap between germline ends came to 13 bases. Germline CDR1 is SGDLS and CDR2 is YYNGEE. CDR3: CASSVGGLSSSYNEQFF. CDR3 bases: TGTGCCAGCAGCGTAGGAGGGCTCTCCAGCTCCTACAATGAGCAGTTCTTC.

The rearrangement links TRBV5-1 to TRBJ2-7, with a weak D call TRBD1 (6 bases). Deletions cut 4 bases from V and 0 bases from J, with 20 bases between. The CDR3 length is 17 residues. Germline V gene data show CDR1 as SGHRS and CDR2 as YFSETQ. The CDR3 DNA reads TGCGCCAGCAGCCTAAGATCCACAGGGACGAGCTCCTACGAGCAGTACTTC. Protein: CASSLRSTGTSSYEQYF.

V is TRBV7-2 and J is TRBJ1-2; a possible D gene is TRBD1 (5 bases). Germline CDR1 reads SGHTA; CDR2 reads FQGNSA. Trimming cost V 4 bases and J 4 bases, with 13 bases left between them. This CDR3 has 14 amino acids. The DNA of the CDR3 is TGTGCCAGCAGCTCAAGAGGGACGGCCTATGGCTACACCTTC. This encodes CASSSRGTAYGYTF.

V and J are TRBV13 and TRBJ1-1; D not certain. The CDR3 covers 13 residues. V lost 0 bases to trimming and J lost 2 bases, with 4 bases between them. Germline-derived CDR1 and CDR2 are PRHDT and FYEKMQ (reference sequence). The CDR3 region is CASSLGGNTEAFF. In nucleotides, the CDR3 is TGTGCCAGCAGCTTAGGGGGAAACACTGAAGCTTTCTTT.

The rearrangement links TRBV4-2 to TRBJ2-1; no firm D call. The germline gives CDR1 LGHNA, CDR2 YNFKEQ. V was cut by 1 base and J by 9 bases, with 7 bases left in between. The CDR3 loop spans 12 amino acids. The CDR3 loop reads CASSQAFTEQFF. For the CDR3, the DNA is TGTGCCAGCAGCCAAGCGTTCACTGAGCAGTTCTTC.

The genes are TRBV19 and TRBJ1-1; D ambiguous. The germline V gene encodes CDR1 LNHDA and CDR2 SQIVND (reference sequence). The CDR3 totals 13 residues. The V end lost 3 bases, the J end lost 1 base, and 6 bases lay between the germline ends. The CDR3 spells CASSIARNTEAFF. CDR3 bases: TGTGCCAGTAGTATTGCCAGGAACACTGAAGCTTTCTTT.

The chain uses TRBV19 and TRBJ1-1, with D maybe TRBD1 (5 bases). The CDR3 spans 14 residues. Trimming pared 6 bases from V and 1 base from J, leaving 12 bases between. Per germline, CDR1 LNHDA and CDR2 SQIVND (reference sequence). CDR3 nucleotides: TGTGCCAGTAGAGGGGCTCTAAGGAACACTGAAGCTTTCTTT. This sequence encodes CASRGALRNTEAFF.

V is TRBV4-1 and J is TRBJ2-1; D ambiguous. This CDR3 has 14 residues. Germline assignment: CDR1 MGHRA and CDR2 YSYEKL. Trimming shortened V by 1 base and J by 6 bases, and 10 bases separated the two germline ends. The CDR3 DNA reads TGCGCCAGCAGCCAAGTGTACTGGGGCAATGAGCAGTTCTTC. It yields the protein CASSQVYWGNEQFF.

The genes are TRBV19 and TRBJ1-1; D gene ambiguous. Trimming cost V 0 bases and J 7 bases, with 12 bases left between them. CDR1 and CDR2 from the germline V gene are LNHDA and SQIVND (reference sequence). The CDR3 is 14 amino acids. CDR3 coding DNA: TGTGCCAGTAGTATAGAAGTCGCCTACGTTGAAGCTTTCTTT. Its translation: CASSIEVAYVEAFF.

The genes are TRBV5-6 and TRBJ2-5; 9 nucleotides line up with TRBD2. CDR3 length: 14 amino acids. V lost 0 bases to trimming and J lost 5 bases; unmatched junction nucleotides: 2. Germline values: CDR1 SGHDT, CDR2 YYEEEE. CDR3 amino acids: CASSLASGEETQYF. The CDR3 bases are TGTGCCAGCAGCTTGGCTAGCGGGGAGGAGACCCAGTACTTC.

V and J are TRBV7-7 and TRBJ1-5; TRBD1 aligns across 7 bases. Germline V gene lookup returns CDR1 SSHAT and CDR2 FNYEAQ (reference sequence). V lost 5 bases and J lost 4; bases outside the gene matches: 2. This CDR3 is built from 13 residues. CDR3 sequence (DNA): TGTGCCAGCAGCCCGGGACAGAATCAGCCCCAGCATTTT. Its translation is CASSPGQNQPQHF.

This rearrangement joins TRBV9 to TRBJ1-3; D call uncertain. V was cut by 0 bases and J by 5 bases, with 12 bases left in between. CDR1 and CDR2 (germline): SGDLS, YYNGEE. This CDR3 contains 15 residues. CDR3 residues: CASSVGRIVRNTIYF. Here the CDR3 DNA reads TGTGCCAGCAGCGTAGGCAGAATTGTTCGAAACACCATATATTTT.

Here the CDR3 DNA reads TGCGCCAGCTCCCTATCTGCGGGAGTCTGGGGGGAGCAGTTCTTC. This translates into CASSLSAGVWGEQFF. The chain recombines TRBV4-3 with TRBJ2-1, with 7 bases identical to TRBD2. Germline-derived CDR1 and CDR2 are LGHNA and YSLEER. CDR3 length: 15 amino acids. V lost 8 bases, J lost 10 bases, and 17 bases stayed unmatched.

The V call is TRBV6-4, the J call TRBJ2-3, with TRBD1 identical over 8 bases. V dropped 4 bases and J dropped 4; count of bases not matched to a gene: 7. CDR3 length equals 15 residues. Germline values: CDR1 MRHNA, CDR2 SNTAGT. CDR3 sequence (DNA): TGTGCCAGCAGTGCCGGGACAGGAGGCGCAGATACGCAGTATTTT. Residues: CASSAGTGGADTQYF.

The genes are TRBV30 and TRBJ2-1; TRBD2 matches 8 bases. From germline, CDR1 is GTSNPN and CDR2 SVGIG (reference sequence). V trimming: 4 bases; J trimming: 4 bases; junction bases outside the gene matches: 3. The CDR3 loop spans 13 amino acids. DNA of the CDR3: TGTGCCTGGAACCGGGGGGGATACAATGAGCAGTTCTTC. Its protein product is CAWNRGGYNEQFF.